These T cell receptor beta chains were read from a single sample in a study of OX40 agonist ivuxolimab in advanced cancers. Profiling relied on immunoSEQ multiplex PCR, and the TCRdb table lists in-frame clones only, not all of them. The sample has 14,000 to 15,000 clones, around four fifths seen once. The material was CD4+ or CD8+ T cells sorted from blood, obtained in a trial of the OX40 agonist ivuxolimab. The receptors were gathered from an adult with an advanced solid tumor such as melanoma, head and neck, liver or kidney cancer. The conserved cysteine and the conserved F or W are not part of the CDR3 here. D genes are given only for firm matches.

J,V,D,CDR3
TRBJ1-1,TRBV2,TRBD1,AISMTGAGNTEAF
TRBJ2-7,TRBV11-3,NA,ASSFGGLAYEQY
TRBJ2-7,TRBV29-1,NA,SVEGETNYEQY
TRBJ2-7,TRBV28,TRBD1,ASSLLTGTGGYYEQY
TRBJ2-7,TRBV9,NA,ASSVAVQNYEQY
TRBJ2-7,TRBV7-7,TRBD1,ASSLASGGEQY
TRBJ2-1,TRBV7-3,TRBD2,ASSPSGRREQF
TRBJ2-7,TRBV7-9,NA,ASTPQSGEQY
TRBJ1-1,TRBV5-8,NA,ASSLVPGWNTEAF
TRBJ2-6,TRBV5-5,TRBD1,ASSQDRGLGANVLT
TRBJ1-1,TRBV6-6,NA,ASSSTDWNTEAF
TRBJ1-4,TRBV28,NA,ASSLTGRGEKLF
TRBJ2-1,TRBV13,TRBD2,ASSFSRGLAGSNEQF
TRBJ2-7,TRBV6-6,TRBD2,ASSYGGGPNYEQY
TRBJ1-5,TRBV28,NA,ASSLLTAAGNQPQH
TRBJ2-1,TRBV9,NA,ASSEGGSNNEQF
TRBJ2-7,TRBV27,NA,ASTLGPSYEQY
TRBJ2-7,TRBV7-6,NA,ASSLSGSYEQY
TRBJ2-7,TRBV4-1,NA,ASSQVPPIPGQGTYEQY
TRBJ2-7,TRBV18,NA,ASSPGSTYEQY
TRBJ2-3,TRBV9,NA,ASSRSRNTQY
TRBJ2-7,TRBV6-5,TRBD1,ASSLSGTEKYEQY
TRBJ2-4,TRBV7-9,NA,ASSVDPFINIQY
TRBJ1-2,TRBV7-9,TRBD1,ASSLGQGNGYT
TRBJ2-1,TRBV7-2,NA,ASSLAGTPSYNEQF
TRBJ2-7,TRBV29-1,NA,SVDRGDSYEQY
TRBJ2-5,TRBV27,NA,ASSLWGTQETQY
TRBJ2-1,TRBV19,TRBD2,ASSIVSSGGEQF
TRBJ2-2,TRBV19,TRBD1,ASSTGTAGELF
TRBJ1-5,TRBV6-1,TRBD1,AARETGLRNQPQH